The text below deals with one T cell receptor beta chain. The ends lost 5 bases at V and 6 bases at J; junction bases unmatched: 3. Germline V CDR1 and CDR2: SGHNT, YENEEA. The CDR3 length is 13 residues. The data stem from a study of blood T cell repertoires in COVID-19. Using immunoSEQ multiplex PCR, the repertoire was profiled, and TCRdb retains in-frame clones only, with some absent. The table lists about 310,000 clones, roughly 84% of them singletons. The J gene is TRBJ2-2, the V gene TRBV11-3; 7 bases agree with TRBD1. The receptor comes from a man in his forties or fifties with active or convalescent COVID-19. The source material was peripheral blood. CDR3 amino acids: CASSTTGAGELFF. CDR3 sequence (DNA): TGTGCCAGCAGCACCACAGGGGCCGGGGAGCTGTTTTTT.